This T cell receptor beta chain was captured in a study of blood T cell repertoires in COVID-19. This clone came up a few times. Only in-frame clones appear in the TCRdb table, and some are missing; sequencing was by immunoSEQ multiplex PCR. The sample lists 130,000 or so clones, roughly 84% occurring once. Per germline, CDR1 SGHTA and CDR2 FQGNSA. The CDR3 covers 15 residues. The V gene end was trimmed by 5 bases and the J gene end by 7 bases; junction bases not matched to a gene: 10. The chain is built from TRBV7-2 and TRBJ1-4; 7 bases match TRBD1. The sequence was obtained from an elderly woman with acute or convalescent COVID-19. What was sequenced was peripheral blood. The CDR3 DNA is TGTGCCAGCAGCCCAAGACAGGGTGGAGGTGAAAAACTGTTTTTT. Translating gives CASSPRQGGGEKLFF.